This TCR beta chain appears in the sequencing data of a study of cytomegalovirus exposure and HLA in healthy donors (dated by TCRdb to about 2017). For the study in its entirety: According to an earlier analysis of a few hundred of the donors, some 180 million T cells yielded roughly 100 million unique TCR beta sequences and 276 Gb of sequence data. About 310 gigabases of sequencing data and 80 million or so unique TCR sequences were included in an early release covering about 700 HLA-typed donors. Among the roughly 430 genotyped donors, around 81% belonged to the genetic ancestry cluster associated with self-reported Caucasian donors. The study aimed to test whether signatures of past pathogen exposure could be identified by cataloging public T cell receptors. The study used immunosequencing to profile the T cell repertoires of 666 subjects and linked those repertoires to cytomegalovirus serostatus. Along with the roughly 700-subject first cohort, a separate validation cohort of over a hundred different subjects was used. To predict cytomegalovirus infection status, the study combined high-throughput TCR immunosequencing, statistical association of individual TCRs with disease status, and machine learning. In a later analysis, previously published TCR beta repertoires from roughly 710 donors were re-analyzed and high-resolution HLA genotyping was added so that TCR occurrence patterns could be studied. Rather than drawing on any new phenotypic data, the later analysis identified candidate immune exposures from TCR beta sequences and the way those sequences occurred across donors. To decide whether each TCR beta V gene segment behaved as functional or pseudogenic, an earlier analysis of some 540 of the donors relied on high-throughput TCR beta sequencing. Donor age, sex, ethnicity and CMV serostatus were collected together with the repertoire data. In a later genetic analysis, genome-wide SNP genotypes for 398 of the 666 donors were used, and that subset was treated as a discovery cohort. All discovery cohort repertoires had been generated on a single sequencing platform. HLA typing included class I and class II loci at four-digit resolution. The number of typed donors differed by locus: 629-630 for A, B, C, DRB1 and DQB1; some 500 for DQA1; 606 for DPA1; and around 490 for DPB1. Roughly five DR-DQ haplotypes were handled as single units for association and clustering because linkage in the cohort was strong. Among approximately 370 genotyped donors of the cohort, an average of roughly 230,000 unique TCR beta nucleotide sequences was sequenced per donor, of which about 18% were non-productive. The investigation overall reported the following: Several of the top co-occurrence clusters appeared to be linked to parvovirus B19, influenza, CMV and Epstein-Barr virus, according to a later analysis. The only immune exposure information available for the cohort was CMV serostatus. Three of the identified cytomegalovirus-associated TCR beta chains were confirmed in vitro to be specific for cytomegalovirus antigens. Across donors, most TCR sequences were observed very rarely, whereas some public TCRs were present in many individuals. A further reported finding was that TCR beta sequences accurately predicted the HLA-A and HLA-B alleles for most subjects in the first cohort. A later genetic analysis associated a missense DCLRE1C variant with V-gene and J-gene trimming of TCR beta chains, and an independent cohort replicated the association. The classifier was reported to diagnose cytomegalovirus status with high specificity and sensitivity in both the original and validation cohorts. Some IMGT-functional V segments, including TRBV6-2 and TRBV6-3, could not be told apart with the 87-base-pair reads, so those segments were excluded. A cluster of highly shared sequence variants was judged likely to represent a technical artifact of the sequencing pipeline. The presence/absence analyses assumed that sequencing depth was roughly uniform across donors, and that assumption may not be true. A later genetic analysis reported fewer N-insertions in productive TCRs among donors in an Asian-associated ancestry cluster than the roughly 700-donor mean. In a later analysis, the rate of TCR association differed among HLA loci, with DRB1 alleles having the most associated TCRs and HLA-C alleles having the fewest. Correlated functional status among segregating V segments might be attributable to linkage disequilibrium, but an unknown experimental factor could not be ruled out. Assigning TCR associations to individual alleles was difficult when HLA alleles, especially DR and DQ, strongly co-occurred. In the study, approximately 160 TCR beta chains were listed as associated with cytomegalovirus. The authors suggested that the approach could potentially be extended to other disease states and immunological phenotypes. At a false discovery rate of 0.05, a later analysis linked 16,951 TCR beta sequences to specific HLA alleles. Because HLA typing was unavailable for some donors at each locus, only the typed subset was used in association tests. Because counts were too low, fewer than 20 rarely observed V segments, including chromosome 9 orphons, were excluded from the earlier analysis of 500 to 700 of the donors. In an earlier analysis of some 500 of the donors, most TCR beta V segments appeared in productive rearrangements about 90% or about 30% of the time, broadly matching IMGT annotations. In a later analysis, HLA-associated TCR beta chains were found to be more clonally expanded and to have lower generation probabilities than equally common non-associated chains. The cohort was sequenced for TCR beta chains only, and without alpha or paired-chain data the features that could be detected were limited. A later analysis found that most CMV-associated TCR beta chains appeared HLA-restricted, with HLA associations seemingly driven largely by CMV exposure.

The cohort was made up of 666 healthy bone marrow donors. At the time of sampling, every cohort member was nominally healthy, though immune exposures that went unrecorded were likely present. The donor was CMV seropositive and was included in the group of 289 seropositive cohort members. Each donor provided a peripheral blood sample, and peripheral blood mononuclear cells were used for TCR beta sequencing. Genomic DNA extraction from the blood cell samples was performed with the Qiagen DNeasy Blood Extraction Kit. CDR1 and CDR2, looked up from the germline V gene (reference sequence), are PRHDT and FYEKMQ. The CDR3 starts with the cysteine, ends with the phenylalanine, and has 15 residues. CDR3 DNA is the only sequence kept; it has 45 bases, read in frame from the first base. V lost 2 bases and J lost 6 bases; the stretch between them is 14 bases long. This clone was seen only a few times. Its binding antigen is unknown. No base-level quality is on record; no much larger clone is a single base apart.

The library was generated by the immunoSEQ multiplex PCR assay. The multiplex PCR relied on a mix of 60 forward primers for TCR Vbeta segments and 13 reverse primers for TCR Jbeta segments. The CDR3 region of rearranged TCR beta genes was amplified from genomic DNA with a multiplex PCR assay. On the Illumina HiSeq System, the amplified TCR beta libraries were sequenced as 87-base-pair reads. Regarding the original processing steps: A later analysis tallied tens of millions of unique TCR beta chains across the 666 repertoires, and some 10 million of those chains were shared by two or more donors. A nearest-neighbor algorithm error-corrected the raw reads and collapsed the reads into unique sequences, merging closely related sequences to remove PCR and sequencing errors. To assign V, D and J gene segments, CDR3 sequences were aligned to IMGT reference sequences. For a sequence to be retained, at least a six-nucleotide match to both a V gene segment and a J gene segment was required. Rearrangements were classified as productive when the CDR3 lacked stop codons and remained in frame with V and J, and all other rearrangements were classified as non-productive. Following IMGT convention, CDR3 was defined as the stretch from the second conserved V-encoded cysteine to the conserved J-encoded phenylalanine. The earlier analysis of approximately 500 of the donors excluded sequences that lacked an unambiguous match to a single V gene segment. In an earlier analysis of several hundred of the donors, V segments were called functional above 56.7% productive rearrangements and were called segregating when the between-donor standard deviation exceeded 5%. A statistical classification framework was built for diagnosing cytomegalovirus status from the catalog of TCR beta chain sequences. In a later analysis, V and J genes were assigned by comparing TCR nucleotide sequences against IMGT/GENE-DB human TR gene sequences. A later analysis assigned CDR3 sequences and most-parsimonious VDJ recombination scenarios with the TCRdist pipeline. A later analysis defined each TCR beta chain by its CDR3 amino acid sequence plus V-gene family, and excluded reads lacking a unique V-gene family. To address suspected cross-contamination and a sequencing artifact, a later analysis removed approximately 600 highly shared, low-generation-probability nucleotide sequences. In a later analysis, a clonal expansion index was calculated for each public chain from normalized within-repertoire ranks of inferred template counts. In a later analysis, generation probabilities were computed with a VDJ recombination model fitted to out-of-frame rearrangements, and the resulting probabilities were checked against IGoR. In a later analysis, hypergeometric tests were used to score TCR-TCR, TCR-HLA and TCR-CMV co-occurrence, with a repertoire-size bias correction applied to TCR pairs. In a later analysis, false discovery rates were estimated by permuting HLA or CMV assignments 20 times. In a later analysis, co-occurring TCRs were grouped using DBSCAN, and TCRdist sequence similarity was added for clustering within HLA-allele-positive subsets. Repertoires with fewer than 30,000 or more than 120,000 public chains were left out of co-occurrence clustering, as were a handful of repertoires with anomalous nucleotide sharing. Held by TCRdb, this immuneACCESS table contains in-frame sequences only and omits some clones. Under half of the omission traces to an unresolved V gene where checked; the cause of the rest is unknown. V and J calls and clone size are those listed in that table; D and trimming were worked out from the DNA. The sample yields some 180,000 clones; approximately 82% were counted once. The top ten clonotypes cover 1.5% to 2% of the sample.

The chain is assembled from TRBV13 and TRBJ2-1, with a weak D call of TRBD1 (5 bases match). The sequenced material came from PBMCs. This TCR came from a man aged 35-49 years in good health and CMV-seropositive. CDR3 protein: CASSLSQGNPNEQFF. The nucleotide sequence reads as follows: TGTGCCAGCAGCTTAAGCCAGGGAAACCCCAATGAGCAGTTCTTC.